The rows below give T cell receptor beta chains drawn from one sample of a study of blood T cell repertoires in COVID-19. The method was immunoSEQ multiplex PCR; TCRdb's version includes in-frame clones alone and lacks a portion of them. The sample shows around 140,000 clones, 80% to 90% of them seen only once. Specimen: peripheral blood. These receptor sequences come from a man aged 18 to 35 with COVID-19, enrolled during active disease. Each CDR3 is given with its conserved first and last residue. Each record gives: D gene, V gene, J gene, clone size, CDR3 DNA, CDR3 protein. D genes are given only for firm matches. The size entry is marked missing in some rows and otherwise reads once, few, many or a size class.

TRBD1	TRBV7-3	TRBJ1-2	.	TGTGCCAGCAGCCCAACGGGGACAGGCTTGTCGGGCTACACCTTC	CASSPTGTGLSGYTF
TRBD2	TRBV30	TRBJ2-7	.	TGTGCCTGGAGTGTACCGCGGTCCAGCGGGAGAATCGAGCAGTACTTC	CAWSVPRSSGRIEQYF
.	TRBV5-1	TRBJ2-1	once	TGCGCCAGCAGCGAGACAGGCTCCTACAATGAGCAGTTCTTC	CASSETGSYNEQFF
.	TRBV19	TRBJ2-6	.	TGTGCCAGTAGTAGACGGGGGAGCTCTGGGGCCAACGTCCTGACTTTC	CASSRRGSSGANVLTF
TRBD1	TRBV11-2	TRBJ1-6	.	TGTGCCAGCAGTTCAGGACAGGGGGCGCGGTCACCCCTCCACTTT	CASSSGQGARSPLHF
.	TRBV7-2	TRBJ2-3	.	TGTGCCAGCAGCTTAGGAGTCAGCACAGATACGCAGTATTTT	CASSLGVSTDTQYF
.	TRBV5-6	TRBJ2-1	.	TGTGCCAGCAGCCTCGGAGGGCATAATGAGCAGTTCTTC	CASSLGGHNEQFF
TRBD1	TRBV19	TRBJ2-7	.	TGTGCCAGTTCGGATCGGGACAGGGCCTACGAGCAGTACTTC	CASSDRDRAYEQYF
TRBD2	TRBV30	TRBJ2-3	.	TGTGCCTGGACCCACGCGGACATTAGGACTAGCGTGGGGCCAGATACGCAGTATTTT	CAWTHADIRTSVGPDTQYF
.	TRBV19	TRBJ2-5	.	TGTGCCAGTAGTATCGGCGGTAATCAAGAGACCCAGTACTTC	CASSIGGNQETQYF
.	TRBV5-6	TRBJ1-3	few	TGTGCCAGCAGCCCAGAGACAGGCGCCTCTGGAAACACCATATATTTT	CASSPETGASGNTIYF
TRBD1	TRBV14	TRBJ2-1	.	TGTGCCAGCAGCCAAGAGGGGATCGGGACAGGGCTCCGCGTTTACAATGAGCAGTTCTTC	CASSQEGIGTGLRVYNEQFF
.	TRBV7-2	TRBJ2-3	.	TGTGCCAGCAGCCAGGGGGCGGGGGAATGGGATACGCAGTATTTT	CASSQGAGEWDTQYF
.	TRBV29-1	TRBJ2-5	.	TGCAGCCTCTCCCCTTCCGGGGTGAGGGAGACCCAGTACTTC	CSLSPSGVRETQYF
TRBD1	TRBV5-6	TRBJ1-5	once	TGTGCCAGCAGCTCAGGGGGCCTCCATCAGCCCCAGCATTTT	CASSSGGLHQPQHF
.	TRBV7-8	TRBJ1-4	.	TGTGCCAGCAGCACCAACTCAGAAAAACTGTTTTTT	CASSTNSEKLFF
TRBD1	TRBV5-5	TRBJ1-5	.	TGTGCCAGCAGCTTGAGCTTGCGTGTACAGGGCACAGGGGATCAGCCCCAGCATTTT	CASSLSLRVQGTGDQPQHF
TRBD1	TRBV30	TRBJ1-2	.	TGTGCCTGGAGTACAGGGGGCTTGGACTATGGCTACACCTTC	CAWSTGGLDYGYTF
.	TRBV5-6	TRBJ2-7	.	.	CASSFAPGTEQF
.	TRBV5-4	TRBJ1-2	.	TGTGCCAGCAGCCGGGGTGGAGGGGCAGTGGAGGGAAAGGACTATGGCTACACCTTC	CASSRGGGAVEGKDYGYTF
.	TRBV5-4	TRBJ2-4	once	TGTGCCAGCAGCTTGGGGAGCGGGGCCAAAAACATTCAGTACTTC	CASSLGSGAKNIQYF
TRBD2	TRBV7-2	TRBJ2-5	.	TGTGCCAGCAGCACCGCTAGCGGGAGGTGGGAAGAGACCCAGTACTTC	CASSTASGRWEETQYF
.	TRBV11-2	TRBJ2-7	.	TGTGCCAGCAGCCCTAGACGGAACAAGTACGAGCAGTACTTC	CASSPRRNKYEQYF
.	TRBV3-1/TRBV3-2	TRBJ1-5	once	TGTGCCAGCAGCCCAAATTCAAATCAGCCCCAGCATTTT	CASSPNSNQPQHF
TRBD2	TRBV19	TRBJ2-1	.	TGTGCCAGTAGTATAATTAGCGGGAGAGGCAATGAGCAGTTCTTC	CASSIISGRGNEQFF
.	TRBV30	TRBJ1-2	.	TGTGCCTGGAGTTCCACAGGGAACTATGGCTACACCTTC	CAWSSTGNYGYTF
.	TRBV15	TRBJ2-2	.	TGTGCCACCAGCAGAGACTTCAACACCGGGGAGCTGTTTTTT	CATSRDFNTGELFF
.	TRBV9	TRBJ2-5	.	TGTGCCAGCAGCGTGGGGGCAGGACAAGAGACCCAGTACTTC	CASSVGAGQETQYF
.	TRBV5-5	TRBJ1-6	.	TGTGCCAGCTGTCCCGGGAGGAATGATAATTCACCCCTCCACTTT	CASCPGRNDNSPLHF
.	TRBV6-2/TRBV6-3	TRBJ1-1	.	TGTGCCAGCAGTCCGAGCCCGTTACCGAACACTGAAGCTTTCTTT	CASSPSPLPNTEAFF
.	TRBV30	TRBJ2-7	.	TGTGCCTGGAGTGGCGGTGGGGAGCAGTACTTC	CAWSGGGEQYF
.	TRBV4-3	TRBJ2-4	.	TGCGCCAGCAGCCAAGAGCTAGTAAGCAACATTCAGTACTTC	CASSQELVSNIQYF
TRBD1	TRBV7-8	TRBJ2-7	.	TGTGCCAGCAGCCGTGGCCCCACAGGGGACAACTCCTACGAGCAGTACTTC	CASSRGPTGDNSYEQYF
.	TRBV7-9	TRBJ1-3	.	TGTGCCAGCAGCGCATTCAGGGGCTCTGGAAACACCATATATTTT	CASSAFRGSGNTIYF
.	TRBV7-9	TRBJ1-1	.	TGTGCCAGCAGCTTAGCGCTATCCGTGAACACTGAAGCTTTCTTT	CASSLALSVNTEAFF
.	TRBV15	TRBJ1-3	.	TGTGCCACCAGCAGAGATAGGGGCAGGCCAGGAAACACCATATATTTT	CATSRDRGRPGNTIYF
.	TRBV20-1	TRBJ1-1	.	TGCAGTGCCCTAGACACTGAAGCTTTCTTT	CSALDTEAFF
.	TRBV3-1/TRBV3-2	TRBJ1-1	.	TGTGCCAGCGGCGGAGGCCCTGAAGCTTTCTTT	CASGGGPEAFF
.	TRBV7-2	TRBJ1-1	.	TGTGCCAGCAGCTTCCAAGGGGGCACTGAAGCTTTCTTT	CASSFQGGTEAFF
.	TRBV10-2	TRBJ1-1	.	TGCGCCAGCAGTTACGCACAGCTAGGGGGTGAAGCTTTCTTT	CASSYAQLGGEAFF
TRBD1	TRBV6-6	TRBJ1-1	.	TGTGCCAGCACCTCGGTTCGGGACAGAATTGAAGCTTTCTTT	CASTSVRDRIEAFF
TRBD2	TRBV19	TRBJ2-7	.	TGTGCCAGTAGTACCCGACTAGCGGCTTCCTACGAGCAGTACTTC	CASSTRLAASYEQYF
.	TRBV6-5	TRBJ1-5	once	TGTGCCAGCAGTACCTCCCGACAGCATAATCAGCCCCAGCATTTT	CASSTSRQHNQPQHF
.	TRBV6-1	TRBJ1-1	.	TGTGCCAGCAGTGACGACGGACAGATGAACACTGAAGCTTTCTTT	CASSDDGQMNTEAFF
.	TRBV6-6	TRBJ2-4	once	TGTGCCAGCAGTCGAAACCGTTGGGACTTGGCCAAAAACATTCAGTACTTC	CASSRNRWDLAKNIQYF
.	TRBV7-2	TRBJ1-2	.	TGTGCCAGCAGCTTATCTATTGTCTATGGCTACACCTTC	CASSLSIVYGYTF
TRBD2	TRBV2	TRBJ2-1	.	TGTGCCAGCAGTGAAGGGTATGGCGGGAGTCCGGATGAGCAGTTCTTC	CASSEGYGGSPDEQFF
.	TRBV28	TRBJ2-3	.	TGTGCCAGCAGTTTCCCAGGGTCAGATACGCAGTATTTT	CASSFPGSDTQYF
TRBD1	TRBV11-1	TRBJ1-6	.	TGTGCCAGCAGCTGGACAGGGGTCTCACCCCTCCACTTT	CASSWTGVSPLHF
.	TRBV27	TRBJ1-5	.	TGTGCCAGCAGTTCGGCGGCCAGAGGCAATCAGCCCCAGCATTTT	CASSSAARGNQPQHF
.	TRBV6-5	TRBJ2-2	.	TGTGCCAGCAGGTTCAGCGGGCTTAACACCGGGGAGCTGTTTTTT	CASRFSGLNTGELFF